The present T cell receptor (beta chain) was sequenced within a study of shared clonotypes between healthy human individuals. Produced via immunoSEQ multiplex PCR; TCRdb's table is partial and in-frame only. This sample has 2 million to 2.5 million clones, with over 85% found just once. Study results and caveats: Naive subsets, compared against memory subsets, generally had larger estimated richness values.

This clone was recorded once. Its antigen is undetermined. Germline-derived CDR1 and CDR2 are SEHNR and FQNEAQ (reference sequence). This CDR3 comprises 15 residues. Germline trimming cut 3 bases from V and 6 bases from J; bases unmatched to any gene: 5. The receptor's source is a man aged 18 to 29 in good health. Some clones in this sample may be carry-over from other donors' samples. The specimen sequenced was naive CD4+ T cells from PBMCs. Subset defined: CD45RA+ positively selected. This rearrangement joins TRBV7-9 to TRBJ1-5; 10 nucleotides agree with TRBD1. The CDR3 is CASSLGTGAPQPQHF. CDR3 coding DNA: TGTGCCAGCAGCTTGGGGACAGGGGCCCCTCAGCCCCAGCATTTT.